This T cell receptor beta chain emerged from a study of CD8 T cells in Susac syndrome. Study context: Patients with Susac syndrome were therapy-naive, treated with corticosteroids, or treated with intravenous immunoglobulin alone when blood was collected.

Sequencing of TCR beta was undertaken in CD8+ and CD4+ T cells derived from blood. Reverse transcription of roughly 0.5 to 1 ug RNA was performed with random hexamers. Via MiXCR, TCRdb re-called the immunoSEQ multiplex PCR reads, giving one row per CDR3 protein. This sample has some 170,000 distinct CDR3 sequences, with roughly 94% found just once. The CDR3 totals 15 residues. From germline, CDR1 is KGHSH and CDR2 LQKENI. V dropped 3 bases and J dropped 7; count of bases not matched to a gene: 5. The receptor's source is a human donor with Susac syndrome. The material sequenced was CD4+ T cells from PBMCs. The chain uses TRBV18 and TRBJ2-1; 11 positions match TRBD2. The CDR3 loop is CASSPLAGGLNEQFF. CDR3 bases: TGTGCCAGCTCACCTCTAGCGGGAGGATTGAATGAGCAGTTCTTC.